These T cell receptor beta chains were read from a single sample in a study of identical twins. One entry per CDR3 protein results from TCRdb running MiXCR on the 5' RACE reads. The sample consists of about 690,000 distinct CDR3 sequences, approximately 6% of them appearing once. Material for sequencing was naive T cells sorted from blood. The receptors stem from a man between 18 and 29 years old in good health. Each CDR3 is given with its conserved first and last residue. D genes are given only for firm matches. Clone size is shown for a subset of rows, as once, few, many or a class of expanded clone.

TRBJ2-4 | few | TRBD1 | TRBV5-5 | TGTGCCAGCAGCTTGGCCGACAGGGGCATTCAGTACTTC | CASSLADRGIQYF
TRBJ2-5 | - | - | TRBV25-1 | TGTGCCAGCTGTGAGGGGGGAGAAGAGACCCAGTACTTC | CASCEGGEETQYF
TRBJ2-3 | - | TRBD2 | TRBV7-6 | TGTGCCAGCACCTGGGGGACTAGCGGCACAGATACGCAGTATTTT | CASTWGTSGTDTQYF
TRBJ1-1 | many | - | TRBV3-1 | TGTGCCAGCAGCCAAGAGAGGCGTCTTGAAGCTTTCTTT | CASSQERRLEAFF
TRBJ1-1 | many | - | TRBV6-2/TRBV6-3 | TGTGCCAGCAGTTACTCCCCAGGGAGGCACACTGAAGCTTTCTTT | CASSYSPGRHTEAFF
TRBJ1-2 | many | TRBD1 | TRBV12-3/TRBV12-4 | TGTGCCAGCAGTTCATCCAGGGGGACTGCTAACTATGGCTACACCTTC | CASSSSRGTANYGYTF
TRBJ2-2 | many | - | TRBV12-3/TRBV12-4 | TGTGCCAGCAGTTTGTCCTACTCGAACACCGGGGAGCTGTTTTTT | CASSLSYSNTGELFF
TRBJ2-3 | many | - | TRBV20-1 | TGCAGTGCAGTAGCGGCAGGAGATACGCAGTATTTT | CSAVAAGDTQYF
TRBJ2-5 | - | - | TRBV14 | TGTGCCAGCAGCCATCGGGGGAGGGCCCAGGGGGAGACCCAGTACTTC | CASSHRGRAQGETQYF
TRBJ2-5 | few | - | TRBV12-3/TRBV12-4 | TGTGCCAGCAGCCCCGGGACGAAAAAGGAGACCCAGTACTTC | CASSPGTKKETQYF
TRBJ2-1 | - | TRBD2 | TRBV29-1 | TGCAGCGTTCTAGCGGGAGGAACCTACAATGAGCAGTTCTTC | CSVLAGGTYNEQFF
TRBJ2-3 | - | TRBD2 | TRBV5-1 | TGCGCCAGCAGCCCATGGACTAGCGGGAACCCGAAGGCCTACACAGATACGCAGTATTTT | CASSPWTSGNPKAYTDTQYF
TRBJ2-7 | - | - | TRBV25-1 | TGTGCCAGCAGTTCCGGGAACCCCTACGAGCAGTACTTC | CASSSGNPYEQYF
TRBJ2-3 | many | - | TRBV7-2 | TGTGCCAGCAGCTTTGGGGCGGCTAGCACAGATACGCAGTATTTT | CASSFGAASTDTQYF
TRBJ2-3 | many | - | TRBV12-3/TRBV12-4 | TGTGCCAGCAGTGATCCCACTCGACAGCTCACAGATACGCAGTATTTT | CASSDPTRQLTDTQYF